The sequence of this T cell receptor (beta chain) was determined in a study of blood T cell repertoires in COVID-19. Study background: Sites in the United States, Italy and Spain provided acute and convalescent COVID-19 samples. T cells, B-cell-depleted T cells, or PBMCs provided the cDNA or gDNA that served as material.

Methods used by the authors: Amplification from reference gene primers served as the basis for estimated nucleated cell counts. Profiled with immunoSEQ multiplex PCR; TCRdb holds only in-frame clones, not every one. The DNA was the basis for D and trimming; V, J and clone size are from that table. The data hold about 60,000 clones, with around 83% observed a single time. The receptor was derived from a human donor in a cohort sampled during active COVID-19. The sequencing sample was made of peripheral blood.

In nucleotides, the CDR3 is TGTGCCAGCACTTGGTTTAGTCAGCCCCAGCATTTT. Translated: CASTWFSQPQHF. The chain recombines TRBV6-5 with TRBJ1-5, with unresolved D. CDR1 and CDR2 from the germline V gene are MNHEY and SVGAGI. The V end was cut by 7 bases, the J end by 6 bases, with 10 bases between. CDR3 length: 12 residues.